This paragraph reports one T cell receptor beta chain. At a deep level, the assay was run. Profiling relied on immunoSEQ multiplex PCR, and the TCRdb table lists in-frame clones only, not all of them. Of fewer than 550,000 clones in the sample, roughly 85% were seen once. The sample is drawn from a study of shared clonotypes between healthy human individuals. The V end was cut by 0 bases, the J end by 6 bases, with 9 bases between. The CDR3 has 13 residues. Germline V gives CDR1 SGHTS, CDR2 YDEGEE. The receptor was isolated from a woman between 40 and 55 years old in good health. Some clones in this sample may be carry-over from other donors' samples. V and J are TRBV5-8 and TRBJ1-1, with D unclear. Sequencing used PBMCs. This CDR3 is CASSLAGWAEAFF. For the CDR3, the DNA is TGTGCCAGCAGCTTGGCTGGGTGGGCTGAAGCTTTCTTT.